This TCR beta chain was identified during a study of blood T cell repertoires in COVID-19. Overall study context: T cells, B-cell-depleted T cells, or PBMCs supplied cDNA or gDNA.

Original methodology: Researchers report that nucleated cell counts were estimated from reference gene primer amplification. Repertoires were generated with immunoSEQ multiplex PCR, while TCRdb's copy carries only in-frame clones and drops some. That table supplies the V and J calls and clone size; D and trimming were determined from the DNA. The sample has tens of thousands of clones, under 90% seen once. The CDR3 has 15 residues. V dropped 0 bases and J dropped 1 base, with 10 bases sitting between them. Per germline, CDR1 SGHRS and CDR2 YFSETQ. The rearrangement joins TRBV5-1 to TRBJ1-1; D is possibly TRBD1 (6 bases). Sequenced sample: peripheral blood. This sequence originates from a human donor in a cohort sampled during active COVID-19. The CDR3 DNA reads TGCGCCAGCAGCTTGGACCCGGGACAGAACACTGAAGCTTTCTTT. As protein: CASSLDPGQNTEAFF. Full variable domain (outside the CDR3, taken from reference TRBV5-1 and TRBJ1-1): KAGVTQTPRYLIKTRGQQVTLSCSPISGHRSVSWYQQTPGQGLQFLFEYFSETQRNKGNFPGRFSGRQFSNSRSEMNVSTLELGDSALYLCASSLDPGQNTEAFFGQGTRLTVV.